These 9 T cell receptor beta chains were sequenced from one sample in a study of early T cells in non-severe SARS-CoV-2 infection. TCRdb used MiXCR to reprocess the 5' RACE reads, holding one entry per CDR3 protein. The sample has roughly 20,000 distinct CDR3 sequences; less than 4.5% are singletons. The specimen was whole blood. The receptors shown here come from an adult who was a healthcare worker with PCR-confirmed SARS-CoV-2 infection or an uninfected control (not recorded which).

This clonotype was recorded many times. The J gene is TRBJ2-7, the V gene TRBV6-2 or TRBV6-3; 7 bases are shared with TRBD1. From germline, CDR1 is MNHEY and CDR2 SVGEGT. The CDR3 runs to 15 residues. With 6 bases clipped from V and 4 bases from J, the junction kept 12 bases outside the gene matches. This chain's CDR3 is CASSHRQGPLYEQYF. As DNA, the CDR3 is TGTGCCAGCAGCCATCGACAGGGTCCCCTTTACGAGCAGTACTTC.

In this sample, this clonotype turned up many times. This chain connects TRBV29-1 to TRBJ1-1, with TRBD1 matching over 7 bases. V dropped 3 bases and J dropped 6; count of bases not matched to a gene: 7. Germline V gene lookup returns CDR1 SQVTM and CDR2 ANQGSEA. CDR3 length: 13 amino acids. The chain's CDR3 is CSVDIPGTAEAFF. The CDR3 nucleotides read TGCAGCGTTGATATCCCTGGGACAGCTGAAGCTTTCTTT.

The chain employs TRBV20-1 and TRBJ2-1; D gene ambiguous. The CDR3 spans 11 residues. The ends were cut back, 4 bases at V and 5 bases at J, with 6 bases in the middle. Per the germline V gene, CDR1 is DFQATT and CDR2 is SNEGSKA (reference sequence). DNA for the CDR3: TGCAGTGCTAACCGGGACAATGAGCAGTTCTTC. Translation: CSANRDNEQFF.

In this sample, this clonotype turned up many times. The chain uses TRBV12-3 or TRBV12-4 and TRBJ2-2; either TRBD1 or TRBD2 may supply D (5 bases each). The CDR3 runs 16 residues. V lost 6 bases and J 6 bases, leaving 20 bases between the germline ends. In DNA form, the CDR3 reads TGTGCCAGCAGGGCCGCGTTGGGGGTGTCGGCCGGGGAGCTGTTTTTT. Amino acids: CASRAALGVSAGELFF.

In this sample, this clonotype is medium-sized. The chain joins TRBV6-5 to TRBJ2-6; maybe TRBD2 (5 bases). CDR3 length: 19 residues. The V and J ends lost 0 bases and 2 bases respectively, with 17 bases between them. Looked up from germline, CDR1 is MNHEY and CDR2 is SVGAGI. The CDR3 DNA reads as TGTGCCAGCAGTTACTCGATTCTTCCGGGGAGCCCTGGGGCCAACGTCCTGACTTTC. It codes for CASSYSILPGSPGANVLTF.

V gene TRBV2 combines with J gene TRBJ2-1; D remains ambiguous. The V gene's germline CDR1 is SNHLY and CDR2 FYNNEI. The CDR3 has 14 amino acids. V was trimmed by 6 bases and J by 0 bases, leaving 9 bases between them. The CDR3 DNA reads TGTGCCAGCAGGGCAGCGAGCTCCTACAATGAGCAGTTCTTC. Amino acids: CASRAASSYNEQFF.

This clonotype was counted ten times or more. The CDR3: CASSSPTSGGFSYNEQFF. For the CDR3, the DNA is TGTGCCAGCAGCTCACCCACTAGCGGGGGTTTCTCCTACAATGAGCAGTTCTTC. The rearrangement joins TRBV7-2 to TRBJ2-1; TRBD2 aligns across 11 bases. V gave up 4 bases and J gave up 0 bases; unmatched junction bases: 8. The CDR3 consists of 18 residues. CDR1 is SGHTA, CDR2 FQGNSA, per germline.

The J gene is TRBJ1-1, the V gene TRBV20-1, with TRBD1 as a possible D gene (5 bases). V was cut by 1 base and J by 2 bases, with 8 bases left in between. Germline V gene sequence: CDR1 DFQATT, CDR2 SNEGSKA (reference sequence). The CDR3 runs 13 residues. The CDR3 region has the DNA TGCAGTGCTAGAGGGGGGAAAAACACTGAAGCTTTCTTT. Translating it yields CSARGGKNTEAFF.

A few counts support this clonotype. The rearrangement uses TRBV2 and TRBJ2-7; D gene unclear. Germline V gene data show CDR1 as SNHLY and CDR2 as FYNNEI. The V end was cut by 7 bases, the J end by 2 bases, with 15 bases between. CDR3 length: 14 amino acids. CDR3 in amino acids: CASMPESMAYEQYF. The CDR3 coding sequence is TGTGCCAGCATGCCGGAGTCGATGGCCTACGAGCAGTACTTC. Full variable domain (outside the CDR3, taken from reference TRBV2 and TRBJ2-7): EPEVTQTPSHQVTQMGQEVILRCVPISNHLYFYWYRQILGQKVEFLVSFYNNEISEKSEIFDDQFSVERPDGSNFTLKIRSTKLEDSAMYFCASMPESMAYEQYFGPGTRLTVT.